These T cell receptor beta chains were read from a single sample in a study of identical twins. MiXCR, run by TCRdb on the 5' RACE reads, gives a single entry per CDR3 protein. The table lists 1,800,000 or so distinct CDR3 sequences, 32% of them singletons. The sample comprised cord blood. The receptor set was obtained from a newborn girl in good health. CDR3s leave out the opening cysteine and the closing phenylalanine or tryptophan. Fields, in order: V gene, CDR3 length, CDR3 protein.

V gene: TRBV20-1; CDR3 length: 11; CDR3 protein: SAKDRSYNEQF
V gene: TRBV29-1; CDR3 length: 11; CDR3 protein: SVGGQGILEQY
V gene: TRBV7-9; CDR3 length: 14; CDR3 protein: ASSIRGRASTDTQY
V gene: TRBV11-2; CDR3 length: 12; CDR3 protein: ASSLDGTNHEQY
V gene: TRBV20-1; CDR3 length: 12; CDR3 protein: SAREGGEPDTQY
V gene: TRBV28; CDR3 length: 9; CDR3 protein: ASRINNEQF
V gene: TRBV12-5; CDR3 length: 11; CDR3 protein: ASGLSSGNTIY
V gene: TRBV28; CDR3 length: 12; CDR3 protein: ASRSNRAGNTIY
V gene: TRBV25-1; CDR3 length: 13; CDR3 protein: ASSDNDRAKNIQY
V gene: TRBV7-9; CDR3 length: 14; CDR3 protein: ASSPVGTGHYNEQF
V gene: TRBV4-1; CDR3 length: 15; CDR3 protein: ASSQYGTSGSGYIQY
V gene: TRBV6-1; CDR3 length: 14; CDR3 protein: ASSERIEWSLNEQY
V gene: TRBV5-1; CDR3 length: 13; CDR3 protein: ASSRLAGAPGELF
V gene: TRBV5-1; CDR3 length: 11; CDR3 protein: ASSLQGNSPLH
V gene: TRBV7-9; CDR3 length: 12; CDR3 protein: ASSLVLGGDGYT
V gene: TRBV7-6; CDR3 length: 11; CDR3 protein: ASSLQERSGYT
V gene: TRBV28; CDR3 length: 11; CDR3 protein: ASSLQILDTQY
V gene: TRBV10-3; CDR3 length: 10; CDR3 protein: AAQGSGTEAF
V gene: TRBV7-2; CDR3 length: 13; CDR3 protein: ASSLEWVVNTEAF
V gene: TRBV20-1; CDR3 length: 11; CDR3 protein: SASVANQETQY
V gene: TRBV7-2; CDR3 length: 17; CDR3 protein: ASSLEISLAAIYTDTQY
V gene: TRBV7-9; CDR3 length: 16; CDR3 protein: ASSLETTGDLYNQPQH
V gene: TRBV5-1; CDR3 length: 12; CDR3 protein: ASSPLSYSYEQY
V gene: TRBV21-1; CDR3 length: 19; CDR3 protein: ASNKAFKGFTLGPGANVLT
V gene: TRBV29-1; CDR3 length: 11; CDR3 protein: SVERGAGQPQH
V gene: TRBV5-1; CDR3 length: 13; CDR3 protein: ASSSDGYSNQPQH
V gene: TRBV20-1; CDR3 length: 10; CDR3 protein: SASPTGTGQF
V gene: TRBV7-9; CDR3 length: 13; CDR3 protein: ASSRKQGLNTEAF
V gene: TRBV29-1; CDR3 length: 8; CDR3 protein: SVDSETQY
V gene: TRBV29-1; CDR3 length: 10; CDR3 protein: SVGAIRNDQY
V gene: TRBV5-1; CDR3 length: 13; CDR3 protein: ASRRTTGTGNEQF
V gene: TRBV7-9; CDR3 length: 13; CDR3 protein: ASSFGDRKGDTQY
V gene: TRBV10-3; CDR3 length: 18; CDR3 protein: AISDPPGTSGRPIQETQY
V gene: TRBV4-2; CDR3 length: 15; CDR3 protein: ASSQERFRENYNEQY
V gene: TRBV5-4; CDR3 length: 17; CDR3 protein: ASSLGGKTLAGTSYEQY
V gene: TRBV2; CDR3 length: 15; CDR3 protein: ASSEVGFLNGYTEAF
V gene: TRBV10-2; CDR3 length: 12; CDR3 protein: ASRDRAHTGELF
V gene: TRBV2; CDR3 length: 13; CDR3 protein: ASSEGQGSTDAQY
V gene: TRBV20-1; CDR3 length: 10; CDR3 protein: RAEVLSYEQY
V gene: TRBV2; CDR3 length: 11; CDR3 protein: ALSGGAGDTQY
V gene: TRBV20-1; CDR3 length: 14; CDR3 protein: SARDGLAGLGDEQF
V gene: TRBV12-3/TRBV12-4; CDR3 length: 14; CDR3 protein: ASSLVGQGGNQPQH
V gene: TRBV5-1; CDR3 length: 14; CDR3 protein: ASSQGQAYSYNEQF
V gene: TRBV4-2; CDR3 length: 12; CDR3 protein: ASSQLGYYNEQF
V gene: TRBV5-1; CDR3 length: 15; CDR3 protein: ASSWTSGTPYYNEQF
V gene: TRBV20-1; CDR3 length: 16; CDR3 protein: SASQVGGGGYWGDTQY
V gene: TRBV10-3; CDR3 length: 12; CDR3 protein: AISVPGHNQPQH
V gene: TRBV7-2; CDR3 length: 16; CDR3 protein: ASSTRRRRGAPPDTQY